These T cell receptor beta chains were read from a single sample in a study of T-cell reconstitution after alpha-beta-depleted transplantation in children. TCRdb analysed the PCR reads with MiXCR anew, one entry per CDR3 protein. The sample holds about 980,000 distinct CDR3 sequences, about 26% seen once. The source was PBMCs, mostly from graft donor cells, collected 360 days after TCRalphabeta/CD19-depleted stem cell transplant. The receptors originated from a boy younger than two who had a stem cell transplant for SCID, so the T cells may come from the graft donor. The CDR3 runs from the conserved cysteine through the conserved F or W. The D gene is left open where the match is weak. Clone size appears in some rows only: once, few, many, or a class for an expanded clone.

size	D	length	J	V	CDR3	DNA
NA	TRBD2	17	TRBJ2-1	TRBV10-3	CAISGGLAGGPYNEQFF	TGTGCCATCAGTGGAGGACTAGCGGGGGGCCCCTACAATGAGCAGTTCTTC
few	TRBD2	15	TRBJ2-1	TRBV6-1	CASTDLAGGYNEQFF	TGTGCCAGCACTGACCTAGCGGGGGGTTACAATGAGCAGTTCTTC
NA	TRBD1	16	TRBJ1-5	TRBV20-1	CSAGREGGIGNQPQHF	TGCAGTGCCGGTCGCGAAGGGGGCATCGGCAATCAGCCCCAGCATTTT
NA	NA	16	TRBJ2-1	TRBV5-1	CASSLTSPTNYNEQFF	TGCGCCAGCAGCTTGACTAGCCCGACCAATTACAATGAGCAGTTCTTC
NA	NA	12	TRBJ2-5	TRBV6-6	CASRSIAEAQYF	TGTGCCAGCAGATCCATCGCCGAGGCCCAGTACTTC
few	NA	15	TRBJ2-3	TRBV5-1	CASTPPQGPGDTQYF	TGCGCCAGCACACCTCCACAGGGACCAGGAGATACGCAGTATTTT
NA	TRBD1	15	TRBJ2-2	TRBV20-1	CSARARTGNTGELFF	TGCAGTGCTAGAGCTCGGACAGGGAACACCGGGGAGCTGTTTTTT
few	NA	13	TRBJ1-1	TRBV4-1	CASSLLRTTPAFF	TGCGCCAGCAGCTTACTTAGGACGACACCGGCTTTCTTT
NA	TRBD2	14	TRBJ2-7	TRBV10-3	CAISDPTSGVQQYF	TGTGCCATCAGTGACCCGACTAGCGGGGTCCAGCAGTACTTC
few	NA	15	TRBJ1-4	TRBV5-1	CASSDTGRTNEKLFF	TGCGCCAGCAGCGACACAGGGCGAACTAATGAAAAACTGTTTTTT
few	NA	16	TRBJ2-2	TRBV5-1	CASSLSHQGVTGELFF	TGCGCCAGCAGCTTATCCCATCAGGGTGTCACCGGGGAGCTGTTTTTT
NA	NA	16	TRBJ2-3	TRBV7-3	CASSPLGGLPLDTQYF	TGTGCCAGCAGCCCCCTAGGGGGACTCCCCCTTGATACGCAGTATTTT
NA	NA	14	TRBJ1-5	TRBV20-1	CSARGANSNQPQHF	TGCAGTGCTAGAGGGGCAAATAGCAATCAGCCCCAGCATTTT
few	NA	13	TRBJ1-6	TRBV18	CASSPLPNSPLHF	TGTGCCAGCTCCCCGCTCCCCAATTCACCCCTCCACTTT
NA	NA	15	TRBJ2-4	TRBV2	CASSEDWVAKNIQYF	TGTGCCAGCAGTGAGGATTGGGTTGCCAAAAACATTCAGTACTTC
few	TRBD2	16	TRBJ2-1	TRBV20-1	CSAVKFRDYAYNEQFF	TGCAGTGCTGTCAAGTTCCGGGACTACGCATACAATGAGCAGTTCTTC
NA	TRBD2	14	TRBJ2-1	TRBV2	CASKSPGGQDEQFF	TGTGCCAGCAAGAGCCCGGGGGGGCAGGATGAGCAGTTCTTC
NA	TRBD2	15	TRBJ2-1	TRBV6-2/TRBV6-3	CASSYGTRTYNEQFF	TGTGCCAGCAGTTACGGGACTAGGACTTACAATGAGCAGTTCTTC
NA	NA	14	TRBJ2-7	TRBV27	CASSLSMRANEQYF	TGTGCCAGCAGTTTATCGATGAGGGCGAACGAGCAGTACTTC
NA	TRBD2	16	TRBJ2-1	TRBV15	CATSKTSGGLYNEQFF	TGTGCCACCAGCAAAACTAGCGGGGGGCTATACAATGAGCAGTTCTTC
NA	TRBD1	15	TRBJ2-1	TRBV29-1	CSVGDRRRSYNEQFF	TGCAGCGTTGGGGACAGGCGTCGCTCCTACAATGAGCAGTTCTTC
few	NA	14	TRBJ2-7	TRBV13	CASSSTGGRDEQYF	TGTGCCAGCAGCTCGACAGGAGGACGGGACGAGCAGTACTTC